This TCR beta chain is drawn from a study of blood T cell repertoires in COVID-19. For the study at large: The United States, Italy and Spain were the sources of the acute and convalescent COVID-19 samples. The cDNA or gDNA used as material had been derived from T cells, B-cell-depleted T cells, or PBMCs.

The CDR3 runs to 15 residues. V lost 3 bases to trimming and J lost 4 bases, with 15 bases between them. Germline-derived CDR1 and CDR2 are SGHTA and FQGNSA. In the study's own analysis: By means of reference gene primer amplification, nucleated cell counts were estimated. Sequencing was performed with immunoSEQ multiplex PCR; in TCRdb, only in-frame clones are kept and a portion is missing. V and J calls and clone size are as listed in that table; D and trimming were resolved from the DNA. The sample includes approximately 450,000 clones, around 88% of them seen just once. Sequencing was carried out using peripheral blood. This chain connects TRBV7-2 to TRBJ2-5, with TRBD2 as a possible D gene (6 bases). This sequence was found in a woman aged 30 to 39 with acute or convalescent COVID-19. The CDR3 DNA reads TGTGCCAGCAGCTTTAAATCCTGGGGAGGAGAGACCCAGTACTTC. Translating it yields CASSFKSWGGETQYF.